This T cell receptor (beta chain) was profiled in a study of cytomegalovirus exposure and HLA in healthy donors. On the study more broadly: It was reported in a later analysis that the 90 to 150 validation repertoires used the same platform as the approximately 670 first-cohort repertoires.

Germline CDR1 and CDR2: LNHDA and SQIVND (reference sequence). The CDR3 is made up of 16 amino acids. V lost 6 bases, J lost 0 bases, and 6 bases stayed unmatched. Libraries were prepared by immunoSEQ multiplex PCR; TCRdb keeps only in-frame clonotypes and omits some of them. The table includes some 110,000 clones, around 88% detected once. Overall study findings and caveats: In vitro data verified a few CMV-associated chains as specific for CMV antigens. Reports described diagnosis of cytomegalovirus status by the classifier as highly specific and sensitive. Researchers counted approximately 160 TCR beta chains as cytomegalovirus-associated.

Concerning this clone itself: The antigen remains unidentified.

The origin of this receptor is a young man in good health and CMV-seronegative. Sequenced material: PBMCs. The chain couples TRBV19 to TRBJ1-5, with 9 nucleotides matching TRBD1. CDR3 nucleotide sequence: TGTGCCAGTAGGACAGGGGGATATTATAGCAATCAGCCCCAGCATTTT. This translates into CASRTGGYYSNQPQHF.